These 4 T cell receptor beta chains were sequenced from one sample in a study of beta chain features in type 1 diabetes. Study observations and caveats: Across all four CD4+ subsets, people with type 1 diabetes showed modestly shorter TCRB CDR3s.

All of the isolated RNA was reverse transcribed, so expressed TCRB transcripts were sequenced. Using immunoSEQ multiplex PCR, the repertoire was profiled, and TCRdb retains in-frame clones only, with some absent. This sample has some 350,000 clones, with 13% found just once. Their antigen targets remain unknown. The source material was naive CD4+ T cells from blood. The origin of the receptors is a woman between 18 and 30 years old with type 1 diabetes.

Only a few counts were recorded for this clone. This chain connects TRBV29-1 to TRBJ2-1, with a possible D match to TRBD1 (6 bases). From germline, CDR1 is SQVTM and CDR2 ANQGSEA. V lost 6 bases to trimming and J lost 2 bases, with 8 bases between them. The CDR3 loop spans 12 amino acids. DNA of the CDR3: TGCAGCGTCAGGGACACCTACAATGAGCAGTTCTTC. Translated, it gives CSVRDTYNEQFF.

This rearrangement joins TRBV11-2 to TRBJ2-1; D perhaps matches TRBD2 (5 bases). The CDR3 loop spans 15 amino acids. Trimming shortened V by 1 base and J by 3 bases, and 10 bases separated the two germline ends. Germline loops: CDR1 SGHAT, CDR2 FQNNGV. In DNA form, the CDR3 reads TGTGCCAGCAGCTTAGGGGCTAGCAGCTACAATGAGCAGTTCTTC. Translated, it gives CASSLGASSYNEQFF. Combining the CDR3 with reference TRBV11-2 and TRBJ2-1 gives the whole variable domain EAGVAQSPRYKIIEKRQSVAFWCNPISGHATLYWYQQILGQGPKLLIQFQNNGVVDDSQLPKDRFSAERLKGVDSTLKIQPAKLEDSAVYLCASSLGASSYNEQFFGPGTRLTVL.

The chain carries TRBV7-2 and TRBJ2-3; maybe TRBD2 (5 bases). Germline V gene data show CDR1 as SGHTA and CDR2 as FQGNSA. Trimming cost V 0 bases and J 3 bases, with 13 bases left between them. This CDR3 spans 16 amino acids. CDR3 amino acids: CASSLARAEGTDTQYF. The CDR3 bases are TGTGCCAGCAGCTTAGCCCGGGCCGAGGGAACAGATACGCAGTATTTT.

This sequence joins TRBV5-1 and TRBJ2-6; 8 nucleotides align to TRBD1. CDR3 size: 18 residues. V lost 1 base and J lost 0; bases outside the gene matches: 6. The germline V gene encodes CDR1 SGHRS and CDR2 YFSETQ. The CDR3 DNA reads as TGCGCCAGCAGCTTGAGTAGGACAGGGCACTCTGGGGCCAACGTCCTGACTTTC. The encoded protein is CASSLSRTGHSGANVLTF.